Below, 4 T cell receptor beta chains from the same sample are listed, as sequenced in a study of beta chain features in type 1 diabetes. Every isolated RNA sample was fully reverse transcribed, so sequencing captured expressed TCRB transcripts. Sequencing was performed with immunoSEQ multiplex PCR; in TCRdb, only in-frame clones are kept and a portion is missing. The data contain tens of thousands of clones, under 65% of them singletons. Sequencing used Tregs from blood. The origin of the receptors is a woman under 30 in good health.

V gene TRBV18 combines with J gene TRBJ2-6, with D possibly TRBD2 on 6 matching bases. CDR1 and CDR2 from the germline V gene are KGHSH and LQKENI. The V and J ends lost 0 bases and 0 bases respectively, with 15 bases between them. The CDR3 covers 19 residues. CDR3 DNA sequence: TGTGCCAGCTCACCACCAAGCATGGGGGGACCCTCTGGGGCCAACGTCCTGACTTTC. This sequence encodes CASSPPSMGGPSGANVLTF.

The table lists this clone with a few counts. The chain couples TRBV28 to TRBJ2-7; 9 nucleotides align to TRBD2. The CDR3 loop spans 14 amino acids. V gave up 6 bases and J gave up 5 bases; unmatched junction bases: 8. Germline CDR1 MDHEN, CDR2 SYDVKM. The DNA of the CDR3 is TGTGCCAGCAGCACCCCTAGCGGGATCAACGAGCAGTACTTC. This codes for CASSTPSGINEQYF.

The V gene is TRBV15, the J gene TRBJ2-1; 8 bases line up with TRBD2. CDR3 length equals 16 residues. Looked up from germline, CDR1 is LNHNV and CDR2 is YYDKDF (reference sequence). V shed 1 base and J 6 bases; nucleotides not matched to a gene: 8. The DNA for the CDR3 is TGTGCCACCAGCAGAGTGGGAAGCGGGAGTCCCAATGAGCAGTTCTTC. This sequence encodes CATSRVGSGSPNEQFF.

The CDR3 reads CASSPEAFNEQFF. DNA for the CDR3: TGTGCCAGCAGCCCCGAGGCCTTCAATGAGCAGTTCTTC. The rearrangement joins TRBV7-7 to TRBJ2-1; D gene unclear. Deletions cut 5 bases from V and 6 bases from J, with 11 bases between. CDR1 and CDR2 from the germline V gene are SSHAT and FNYEAQ (reference sequence). The CDR3 runs to 13 residues.